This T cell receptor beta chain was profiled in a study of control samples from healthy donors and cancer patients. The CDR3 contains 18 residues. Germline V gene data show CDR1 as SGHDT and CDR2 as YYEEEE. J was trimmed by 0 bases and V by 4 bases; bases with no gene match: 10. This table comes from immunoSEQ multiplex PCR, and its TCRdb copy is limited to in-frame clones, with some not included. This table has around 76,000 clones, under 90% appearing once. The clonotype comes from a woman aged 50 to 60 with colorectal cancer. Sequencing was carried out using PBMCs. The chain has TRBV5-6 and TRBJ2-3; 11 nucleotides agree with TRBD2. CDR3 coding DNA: TGTGCCAGCAGCAAGGGACTAGCGGCTCCTCCTAGCACAGATACGCAGTATTTT. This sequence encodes CASSKGLAAPPSTDTQYF.